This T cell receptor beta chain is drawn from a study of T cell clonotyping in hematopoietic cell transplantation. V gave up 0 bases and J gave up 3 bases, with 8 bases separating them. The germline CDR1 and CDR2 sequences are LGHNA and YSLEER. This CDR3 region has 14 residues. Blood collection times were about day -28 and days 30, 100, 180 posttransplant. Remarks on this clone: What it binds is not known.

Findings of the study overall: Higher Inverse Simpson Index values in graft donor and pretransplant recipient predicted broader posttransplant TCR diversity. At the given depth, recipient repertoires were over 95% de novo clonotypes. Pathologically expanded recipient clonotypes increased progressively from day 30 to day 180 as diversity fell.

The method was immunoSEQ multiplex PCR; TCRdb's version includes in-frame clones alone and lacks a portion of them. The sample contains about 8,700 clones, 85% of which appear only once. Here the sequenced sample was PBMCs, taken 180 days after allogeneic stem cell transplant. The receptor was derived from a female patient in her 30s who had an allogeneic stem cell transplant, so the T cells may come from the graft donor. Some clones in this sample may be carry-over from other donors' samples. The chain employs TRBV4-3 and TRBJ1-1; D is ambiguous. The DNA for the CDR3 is TGCGCCAGCAGCCAAGATTGGGTAGACACTGAAGCTTTCTTT. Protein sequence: CASSQDWVDTEAFF.